The clone carrying this T cell receptor (beta chain) has just one count. As yet, its antigen is unknown. The assay was immunoSEQ multiplex PCR, and TCRdb's table has in-frame clones only and misses some. Here the sample spans approximately 190,000 clones, approximately 92% being singletons. The data are from a study of T cell responses to AZD1222 COVID-19 vaccine. Points from the study as a whole: Possibly, clonal diversity was underestimated; donors were largely white British and included more females. At baseline, seropositivity was found in only five or six AZD1222 recipients.

The CDR3 covers 15 residues. V was shortened by 2 bases and J by 3 bases, with 10 bases between the two germline ends. Looked up from germline, CDR1 is MGHRA and CDR2 is YSYEKL. This receptor was obtained from an adult in good health. This rearrangement joins TRBV4-1 to TRBJ1-4; D remains unclear. Sequenced here: peripheral blood, sampled on day 0 of AZD1222 vaccination. In DNA, the CDR3 is TGCGCCAGCAGCCAAATTGGAGGTGCTAATGAAAAACTGTTTTTT. Its protein is CASSQIGGANEKLFF.